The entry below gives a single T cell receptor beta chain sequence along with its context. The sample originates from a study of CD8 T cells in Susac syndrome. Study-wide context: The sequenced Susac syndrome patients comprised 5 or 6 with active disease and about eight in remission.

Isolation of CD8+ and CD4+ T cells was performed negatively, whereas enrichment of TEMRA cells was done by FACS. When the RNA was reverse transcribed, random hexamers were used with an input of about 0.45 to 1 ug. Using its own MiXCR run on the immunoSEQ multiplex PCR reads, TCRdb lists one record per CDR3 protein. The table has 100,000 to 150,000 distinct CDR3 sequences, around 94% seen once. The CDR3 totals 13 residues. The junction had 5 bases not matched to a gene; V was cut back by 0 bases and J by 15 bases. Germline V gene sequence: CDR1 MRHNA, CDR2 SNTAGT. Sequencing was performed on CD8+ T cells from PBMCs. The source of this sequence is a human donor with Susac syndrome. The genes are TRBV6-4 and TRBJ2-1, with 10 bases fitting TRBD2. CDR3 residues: CASSDSEAGGLFF. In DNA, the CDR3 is TGTGCCAGCAGTGACTCGGAAGCGGGAGGGTTGTTCTTC.